A single sample gave rise to the 28 T cell receptor beta chains below, sequenced in a study of T cells in Graves' hyperthyroidism and ophthalmopathy. Amplified TCR beta CDR3 regions derived from RNA transcripts. First-round RT-PCR targeting the TCR CDR3 was performed with the HTBI primer set. TCRdb re-called the multiplex PCR reads with MiXCR, one entry per CDR3 protein. The table lists under 450,000 distinct CDR3 sequences, around 14% of them singletons. Input material: blood. The receptor set was obtained from a young woman with Graves' hyperthyroidism.

In this sample, this clonotype turned up once. This rearrangement joins TRBV24-1 to TRBJ1-2; the match to TRBD1 covers 8 bases. Germline V gene lookup returns CDR1 KGHDR and CDR2 SFDVKD. The length of the CDR3 is 14 residues. V lost 7 bases and J lost 7; bases outside the gene matches: 10. As DNA, the CDR3 is TGTGCCACCAGAAAAGGCGACAGGGGAGGTGGCTACACCTTC. Encoded protein: CATRKGDRGGGYTF.

With respect to this clonotype: A much larger clone is a single base away; this may be a read error. This rearrangement joins TRBV5-1 to TRBJ2-3, with 8 bases fitting TRBD2. Germline values: CDR1 SGHRS, CDR2 YFSETQ. The CDR3 length is 13 residues. V lost 5 bases and J lost 4; bases outside the gene matches: 3. CDR3 region: CASRSGGADTQYF. CDR3 sequence (DNA): TGCGCCAGCAGAAGCGGGGGCGCAGATACGCAGTATTTT.

This clonotype was seen repeatedly, ten times or more. The rearrangement links TRBV27 to TRBJ2-3; D not resolved. V lost 5 bases to trimming and J lost 2 bases, with 8 bases between them. Looked up from germline, CDR1 is MNHEY and CDR2 is SMNVEV (reference sequence). The CDR3 has 13 residues. The CDR3 protein is CASSPPYTDTQYF. Here the CDR3 DNA reads TGTGCCAGCAGTCCCCCCTACACAGATACGCAGTATTTT.

The chain uses TRBV7-9 and TRBJ2-1; perhaps D is TRBD1 or TRBD2 (5 bases each). The CDR3 sequence is 18 residues long. V gave up 5 bases and J gave up 0 bases, with 20 bases separating them. Germline CDR1 is SEHNR and CDR2 is FQNEAQ (reference sequence). CDR3 sequence reads: CASSQPAGTLSSYNEQFF. CDR3 nucleotides: TGTGCCAGCAGCCAACCGGCAGGGACCCTGAGCTCCTACAATGAGCAGTTCTTC.

This rearrangement joins TRBV7-9 to TRBJ2-5; 7 bases are a match to TRBD2. This CDR3 is 14 amino acids long. CDR1 SEHNR and CDR2 FQNEAQ come from the germline V gene (reference sequence). Trimming at V came to 3 bases and at J to 5 bases, leaving 6 bases not matched to a gene. CDR3 nucleotides: TGTGCCAGCAGCTTCCGCGGGGGAGGGGAGACCCAGTACTTC. It translates to CASSFRGGGETQYF.

The V and J genes are TRBV6-1 and TRBJ2-3; 9 nucleotides match TRBD1. J lost 3 bases, V lost 6 bases, and 10 bases had no gene match. Germline values: CDR1 MNHNS, CDR2 SASEGT. This CDR3 comprises 16 residues. For the CDR3, the DNA is TGTGCCAGCAGATCCCAAGGACAGGGGCGTACAGATACGCAGTATTTT. Its translation is CASRSQGQGRTDTQYF.

This clonotype was found many times. The genes are TRBV19 and TRBJ2-7; tentatively, D is TRBD2 (5 bases). The germline V and J ends were trimmed by 5 bases and 2 bases, with 13 bases remaining between them. This CDR3 comprises 14 residues. Germline V CDR1 and CDR2: LNHDA, SQIVND (reference sequence). The CDR3 loop is CASSGGDMAYEQYF. The CDR3 DNA is TGTGCCAGTAGTGGAGGTGACATGGCCTACGAGCAGTACTTC.

Points on this clonotype: Being one base from a much bigger clone, this may be a read error. The chain joins TRBV12-3 or TRBV12-4 to TRBJ2-3; possibly TRBD1 for D (6 bases). The assigned J gene may be wrong: the sequence end matches TRBJ1-5 better. This CDR3 has 18 amino acids. Here the CDR3 reads CASSPGLAGGANRDTQHF. DNA for the CDR3: TGTGCCAGCAGTCCCGGACTAGCGGGGGGCGCCAATAGAGATACGCAGCATTTT.

This clonotype appeared many times. The CDR3 region has the DNA TGTGCCAGCAGCCAAGGAGTCATGAGCACAGATACGCAGTATTTT. Translating it yields CASSQGVMSTDTQYF. The chain carries TRBV14 and TRBJ2-3; D ambiguous. Trimming took 1 base from V and 0 from J, leaving 8 bases between them. There are 15 residues in the CDR3. Germline CDR1 reads SGHDN; CDR2 reads FVKESK. The full variable domain, in which reference TRBV14 and TRBJ2-3 provide the parts outside the CDR3, is EAGVTQFPSHSVIEKGQTVTLRCDPISGHDNLYWYRRVMGKEIKFLLHFVKESKQDESGMPNNRFLAERTGGTYSTLKVQPAELEDSGVYFCASSQGVMSTDTQYFGPGTRLTVL.

This clonotype appeared many times. The chain links TRBV6-2 or TRBV6-3 to TRBJ2-3; unclear D gene. This CDR3 spans 14 amino acids. Germline V gives CDR1 MNHEY, CDR2 SVGEGT. Trimming pared 3 bases from V and 1 base from J, leaving 8 bases between. CDR3 DNA sequence: TGTGCCAGCAGTTATCAGACTCGCACAGATACGCAGTATTTT. Translated, it gives CASSYQTRTDTQYF.

This clonotype showed up many times. This chain joins TRBV20-1 and TRBJ1-2, with D unresolved. CDR3 length: 16 residues. With 0 bases removed from V and 5 bases from J, the gap between germline ends came to 19 bases. Germline values: CDR1 DFQATT, CDR2 SNEGSKA (reference sequence). CDR3 coding DNA: TGCAGTGCTAGAGATCGGATTCATCAATTGAAGTATGGCTACACCTTC. This encodes CSARDRIHQLKYGYTF.

As regards this clonotype: A much more abundant neighbour one base away suggests this may be a read error. A read error is likely, as this CDR3 ends without the conserved phenylalanine or tryptophan. The chain carries TRBV5-6 and TRBJ2-1; 10 bases agree with TRBD2. With V trimmed by 2 bases and J by 9 bases, 8 bases remained unmatched. This CDR3 region has 15 residues. Germline V gene sequence: CDR1 SGHDT, CDR2 YYEEEE. CDR3 DNA sequence: TGTGCCAGCAGCTTCAAACTAGCGGGAACGGGTGAGCAGTTCCTC. Its translation is CASSFKLAGTGEQFL.

As for this clonotype: In this CDR3 the conserved last residue, phenylalanine or tryptophan, is missing, so a read error is likely. The chain carries TRBV20-1 and TRBJ1-2, with TRBD1 matching 11 bases. Germline loops: CDR1 DFQATT, CDR2 SNEGSKA (reference sequence). This CDR3 region has 13 residues. The CDR3 is CSARGQGAVGYTL. The CDR3 coding sequence is TGCAGCGCTAGAGGACAGGGGGCAGTTGGCTACACCCTC.

The gene calls are TRBV11-2 and TRBJ1-4; the D is unclear. V was cut by 5 bases and J by 5 bases, with 9 bases left in between. This CDR3 spans 13 amino acids. CDR1 and CDR2 from the germline V gene are SGHAT and FQNNGV. The CDR3: CASSVVENEKLFF. CDR3 nucleotide sequence: TGTGCCAGCAGCGTCGTCGAGAATGAAAAACTGTTTTTT. Together with reference TRBV11-2 and TRBJ1-4, the CDR3 gives the full variable domain: EAGVAQSPRYKIIEKRQSVAFWCNPISGHATLYWYQQILGQGPKLLIQFQNNGVVDDSQLPKDRFSAERLKGVDSTLKIQPAKLEDSAVYLCASSVVENEKLFFGSGTQLSVL.

The table lists this clonotype with many counts. The chain uses TRBV7-9 and TRBJ2-1; D gene unclear. Trimming took 1 base from V and 8 from J, leaving 9 bases between them. Germline lookup yields CDR1 SEHNR and CDR2 FQNEAQ (reference sequence). This CDR3 region has 13 residues. CDR3 sequence reads: CASSLGRGDEQFF. The CDR3, as DNA: TGTGCCAGCAGCTTAGGAAGAGGCGATGAGCAGTTCTTC.

There are many counts of this clonotype. The chain links TRBV28 to TRBJ1-5; 7 bases are shared with TRBD1. The CDR3 loop spans 15 amino acids. Trimming removed 6 bases from V and 3 bases from J; junction bases left unmatched: 8. Germline lookup yields CDR1 MDHEN and CDR2 SYDVKM. CDR3 in amino acids: CASSTGVSANQPQHF. CDR3 coding DNA: TGTGCCAGCAGCACAGGGGTTAGCGCCAATCAGCCCCAGCATTTT. Full variable domain (remainder filled in from reference TRBV28 and TRBJ1-5): DVKVTQSSRYLVKRTGEKVFLECVQDMDHENMFWYRQDPGLGLRLIYFSYDVKMKEKGDIPEGYSVSREKKERFSLILESASTNQTSMYLCASSTGVSANQPQHFGDGTRLSIL.

The DNA for the CDR3 is TGTGCCAGCAGTGAACTAGCGGGACGGTACTACGAGCAGTACTTC. It yields the protein CASSELAGRYYEQYF. The rearrangement joins TRBV6-1 to TRBJ2-7, with 9 bases aligning to TRBD2. This CDR3 is built from 15 residues. V gave up 2 bases and J gave up 3 bases; unmatched junction bases: 5. Germline V gene data show CDR1 as MNHNS and CDR2 as SASEGT.

This clonotype appeared many times. This chain joins TRBV3-1 and TRBJ1-2; D is uncertain. V lost 5 bases and J 2 bases, leaving 12 bases between the germline ends. The CDR3 extends over 14 amino acids. CDR1 is LGHDT, CDR2 YNNKEL, per germline (reference sequence). This CDR3 is CASSGQVGNYGYTF. In nucleotides, the CDR3 is TGTGCCAGCAGCGGCCAAGTTGGAAACTATGGCTACACCTTC.

This clonotype was counted ten times or more. The CDR3 region is CASSSLLIQESTDTQYF. Written as DNA, the CDR3 is TGTGCCAGCAGCTCCCTATTGATTCAGGAGAGCACAGATACGCAGTATTTT. The chain is built from TRBV5-6 and TRBJ2-3; the D is unclear. The germline gives CDR1 SGHDT, CDR2 YYEEEE. The CDR3 length is 17 residues. V lost 3 bases to trimming and J lost 0 bases, with 17 bases between them.

This clonotype was counted ten times or more. The chain has TRBV11-2 and TRBJ2-2; weak D call: TRBD2 (6 bases). The CDR3 has 16 amino acids. The V end lost 5 bases, the J end lost 1 base, and 14 bases lay between the germline ends. Germline CDR1 reads SGHAT; CDR2 reads FQNNGV. CDR3 bases: TGTGCCAGCAGCCTCATTTGGGGACTGAACACCGGGGAGCTGTTTTTT. Its translation: CASSLIWGLNTGELFF.

This clonotype was found a few times. The V gene is TRBV19, the J gene TRBJ2-5; TRBD2 is a possible D gene (7 bases). The V gene lost 4 bases and the J gene lost 2 bases, with 14 bases spanning the gap. This CDR3 comprises 15 residues. From germline, CDR1 is LNHDA and CDR2 SQIVND (reference sequence). CDR3 sequence: CASSKSGGPQETQYF. In nucleotides, the CDR3 is TGTGCCAGTAGTAAGTCCGGGGGGCCTCAAGAGACCCAGTACTTC.

At least ten counts were recorded for this clonotype. The V and J genes are TRBV28 and TRBJ2-2; 8 positions match TRBD2. The CDR3 runs to 15 residues. Germline V gives CDR1 MDHEN, CDR2 SYDVKM. V lost 6 bases, J lost 2 bases, and 5 bases stayed unmatched. The CDR3, as DNA: TGTGCCAGCAGAGTAGCGGGGTTTAACACCGGGGAGCTGTTTTTT. This encodes CASRVAGFNTGELFF.

This clonotype was found a few times. The V and J genes are TRBV5-1 and TRBJ1-6; D unclear. The CDR3 has 15 residues. CDR1 and CDR2 (germline): SGHRS, YFSETQ. With 3 bases removed from V and 8 bases from J, the gap between germline ends came to 15 bases. The CDR3 nucleotides are TGCGCCAGCAGCTCCTCACAGTCCCCGGATTCACCCCTCCACTTT. This translates into CASSSSQSPDSPLHF.

This clonotype was counted at least ten times. The rearrangement uses TRBV5-1 and TRBJ2-2; D is ambiguous. CDR3 length: 11 amino acids. CDR1 and CDR2 (germline): SGHRS, YFSETQ. V lost 9 bases, J lost 3 bases, and 6 bases lay in between. Written as DNA, the CDR3 is TGCGCCACCGAAGACACCGGGGAGCTGTTTTTT. Translation gives CATEDTGELFF. The variable domain in full, with the rest retrieved from reference TRBV5-1 and TRBJ2-2, is KAGVTQTPRYLIKTRGQQVTLSCSPISGHRSVSWYQQTPGQGLQFLFEYFSETQRNKGNFPGRFSGRQFSNSRSEMNVSTLELGDSALYLCATEDTGELFFGEGSRLTVL.

The V call is TRBV7-9, the J call TRBJ2-7; TRBD1 agrees at 8 bases. Trimming at V came to 9 bases and at J to 6 bases, leaving 10 bases not matched to a gene. Germline V gives CDR1 SEHNR, CDR2 FQNEAQ (reference sequence). This CDR3 is 13 amino acids long. The CDR3 nucleotides read TGTGCCAGTTCAAGGACAGGGTGGCCCGAGCAGTACTTC. It translates to CASSRTGWPEQYF. Full variable domain (rest looked up from reference TRBV7-9 and TRBJ2-7): DTGVSQNPRHKITKRGQNVTFRCDPISEHNRLYWYRQTLGQGPEFLTYFQNEAQLEKSRLLSDRFSAERPKGSFSTLEIQRTEQGDSAMYLCASSRTGWPEQYFGPGTRLTVT.

The CDR3 sequence is CASSEGQGDYNEQFF. The DNA of the CDR3 is TGCGCCAGCAGCGAGGGACAGGGGGACTACAATGAGCAGTTCTTC. The chain recombines TRBV5-1 with TRBJ2-1; TRBD1 matches 11 bases. Trimming took 4 bases from V and 3 from J; bases not matched to a gene: 3. Per the germline V gene, CDR1 is SGHRS and CDR2 is YFSETQ. CDR3 length: 15 amino acids.

This clonotype came up many times. The gene calls are TRBV7-2 and TRBJ2-5; 7 bases align to TRBD1. V dropped 5 bases and J dropped 5; count of bases not matched to a gene: 5. The V gene's germline CDR1 is SGHTA and CDR2 FQGNSA. The CDR3 covers 13 residues. The chain's CDR3 is CASSRNRGETQYF. As DNA, the CDR3 is TGTGCCAGCAGCAGAAACAGGGGTGAGACCCAGTACTTC.

At least ten counts were recorded for this clonotype. The chain joins TRBV7-9 to TRBJ2-7; D is possibly TRBD2 (5 bases). With 5 bases removed from V and 2 bases from J, the gap between germline ends came to 10 bases. Germline-derived CDR1 and CDR2 are SEHNR and FQNEAQ (reference sequence). The CDR3 sequence is 13 residues long. The CDR3: CASSPVGAYEQYF. Written as DNA, the CDR3 is TGTGCCAGCAGCCCCGTGGGAGCCTACGAGCAGTACTTC.